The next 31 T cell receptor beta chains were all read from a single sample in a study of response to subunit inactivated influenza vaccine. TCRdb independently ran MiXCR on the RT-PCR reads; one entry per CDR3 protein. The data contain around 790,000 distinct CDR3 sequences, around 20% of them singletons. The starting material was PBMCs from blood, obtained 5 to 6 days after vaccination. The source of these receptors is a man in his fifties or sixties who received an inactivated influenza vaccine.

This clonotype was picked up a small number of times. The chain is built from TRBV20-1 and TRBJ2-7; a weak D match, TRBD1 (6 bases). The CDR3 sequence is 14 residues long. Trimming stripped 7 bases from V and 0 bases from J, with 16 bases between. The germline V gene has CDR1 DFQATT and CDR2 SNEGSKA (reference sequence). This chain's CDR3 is CSVIRDTSSYEQYF. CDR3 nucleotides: TGCAGTGTCATACGGGACACAAGCTCCTACGAGCAGTACTTC.

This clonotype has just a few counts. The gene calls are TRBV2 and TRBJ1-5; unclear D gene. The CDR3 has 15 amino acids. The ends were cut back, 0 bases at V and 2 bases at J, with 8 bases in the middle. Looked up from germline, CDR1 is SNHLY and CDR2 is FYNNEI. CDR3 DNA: TGTGCCAGCAGTGAAGCAGGTGGGGGCAATCAGCCCCAGCATTTT. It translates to CASSEAGGGNQPQHF.

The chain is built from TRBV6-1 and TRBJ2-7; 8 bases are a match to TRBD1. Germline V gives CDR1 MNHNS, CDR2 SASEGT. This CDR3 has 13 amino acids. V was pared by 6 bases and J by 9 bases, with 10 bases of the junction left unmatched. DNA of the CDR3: TGTGCCAGCAGCCCAGGCAGGGGGCATCGGCAGTACTTC. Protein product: CASSPGRGHRQYF.

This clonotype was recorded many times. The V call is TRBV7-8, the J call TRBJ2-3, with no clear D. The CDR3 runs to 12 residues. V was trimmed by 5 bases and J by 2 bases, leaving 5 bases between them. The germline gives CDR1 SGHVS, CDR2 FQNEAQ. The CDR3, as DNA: TGTGCCAGCAGCCCATTCACAGATACGCAGTATTTT. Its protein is CASSPFTDTQYF.

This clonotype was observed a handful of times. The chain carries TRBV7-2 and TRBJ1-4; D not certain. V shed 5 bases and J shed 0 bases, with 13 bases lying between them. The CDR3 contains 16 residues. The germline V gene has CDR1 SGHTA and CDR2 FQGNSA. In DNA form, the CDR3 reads TGTGCCAGCAGCACAGCTTCCAGAGCAACTAATGAAAAACTGTTTTTT. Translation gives CASSTASRATNEKLFF.

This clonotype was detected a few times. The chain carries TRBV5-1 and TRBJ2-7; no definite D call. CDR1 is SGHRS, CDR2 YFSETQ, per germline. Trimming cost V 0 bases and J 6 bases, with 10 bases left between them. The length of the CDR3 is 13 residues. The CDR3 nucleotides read TGCGCCAGCAGCTTGGCCGTTTTAGGCGAGCAGTACTTC. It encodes CASSLAVLGEQYF.

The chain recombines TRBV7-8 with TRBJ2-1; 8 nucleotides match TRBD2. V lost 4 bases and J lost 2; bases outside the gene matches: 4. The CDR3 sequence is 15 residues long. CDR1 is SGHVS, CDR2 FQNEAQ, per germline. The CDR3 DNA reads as TGTGCCAGCAGCTCGGGAGGGATAACCTACAATGAGCAGTTCTTC. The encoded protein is CASSSGGITYNEQFF.

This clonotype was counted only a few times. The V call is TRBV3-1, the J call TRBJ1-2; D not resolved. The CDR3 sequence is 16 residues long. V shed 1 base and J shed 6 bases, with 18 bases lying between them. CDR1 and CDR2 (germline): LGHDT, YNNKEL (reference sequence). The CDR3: CASSQGYQVKGHGYTF. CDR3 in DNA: TGTGCCAGCAGCCAAGGCTACCAGGTGAAAGGCCATGGCTACACCTTC.

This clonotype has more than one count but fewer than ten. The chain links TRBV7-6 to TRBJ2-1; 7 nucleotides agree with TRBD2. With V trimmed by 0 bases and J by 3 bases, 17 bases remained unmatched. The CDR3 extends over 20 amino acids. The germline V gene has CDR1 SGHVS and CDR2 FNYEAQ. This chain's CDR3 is CASSLAPAGINAVVYNEQFF. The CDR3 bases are TGTGCCAGCAGCTTAGCGCCAGCGGGAATCAACGCAGTGGTCTACAATGAGCAGTTCTTC.

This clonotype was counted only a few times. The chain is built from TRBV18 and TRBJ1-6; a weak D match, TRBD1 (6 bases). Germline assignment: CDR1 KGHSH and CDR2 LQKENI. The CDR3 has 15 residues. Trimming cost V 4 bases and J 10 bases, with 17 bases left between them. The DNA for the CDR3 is TGTGCCAGCTCACTTCGTGCAGGGGAGGACTCACCCCTCCACTTT. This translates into CASSLRAGEDSPLHF.

DNA for the CDR3: TGCAGTGCTACTTCTACCCGGGAGGCCGCAGCAGATACGCAGTATTTT. Translated: CSATSTREAAADTQYF. The chain uses TRBV20-1 and TRBJ2-3; 7 positions match TRBD2. Germline CDR1 DFQATT, CDR2 SNEGSKA (reference sequence). CDR3 size: 16 residues. Germline trimming cut 4 bases from V and 4 bases from J; bases unmatched to any gene: 14.

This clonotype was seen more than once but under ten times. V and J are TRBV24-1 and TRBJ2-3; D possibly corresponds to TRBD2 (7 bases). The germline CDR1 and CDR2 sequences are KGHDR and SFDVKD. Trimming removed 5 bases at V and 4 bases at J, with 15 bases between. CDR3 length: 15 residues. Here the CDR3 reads CATSGWEGGADTQYF. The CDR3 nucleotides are TGTGCCACCAGTGGATGGGAGGGGGGAGCAGATACGCAGTATTTT.

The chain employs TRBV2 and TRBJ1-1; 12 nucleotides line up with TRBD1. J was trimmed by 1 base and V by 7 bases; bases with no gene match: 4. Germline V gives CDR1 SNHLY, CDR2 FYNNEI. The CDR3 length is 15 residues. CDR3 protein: CASTGQGARNTEAFF. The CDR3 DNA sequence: TGTGCCAGCACGGGACAGGGGGCGCGGAACACTGAAGCTTTCTTT.

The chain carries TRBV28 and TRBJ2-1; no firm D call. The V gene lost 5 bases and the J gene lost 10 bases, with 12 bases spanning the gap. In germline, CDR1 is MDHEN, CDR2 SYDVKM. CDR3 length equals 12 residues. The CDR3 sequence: CASSVSPGEQFF. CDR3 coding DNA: TGTGCCAGCAGTGTATCCCCAGGAGAGCAGTTCTTC. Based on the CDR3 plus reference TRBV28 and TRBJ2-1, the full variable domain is DVKVTQSSRYLVKRTGEKVFLECVQDMDHENMFWYRQDPGLGLRLIYFSYDVKMKEKGDIPEGYSVSREKKERFSLILESASTNQTSMYLCASSVSPGEQFFGPGTRLTVL.

CDR3 residues: CASSTQGTNGELFF. The CDR3 bases are TGTGCCAGCAGTACGCAGGGGACGAACGGGGAGCTGTTTTTT. This rearrangement joins TRBV12-3 or TRBV12-4 to TRBJ2-2; possible D gene TRBD1, 6 bases. This CDR3 contains 14 residues. V was pared by 5 bases and J by 7 bases, with 14 bases between.

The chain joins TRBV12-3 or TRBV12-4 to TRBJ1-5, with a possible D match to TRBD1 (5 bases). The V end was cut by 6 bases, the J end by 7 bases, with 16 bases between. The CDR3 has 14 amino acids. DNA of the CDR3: TGTGCCAGCAGCCCTACCAGGGCCCTACAGCCCCAGCATTTT. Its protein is CASSPTRALQPQHF.

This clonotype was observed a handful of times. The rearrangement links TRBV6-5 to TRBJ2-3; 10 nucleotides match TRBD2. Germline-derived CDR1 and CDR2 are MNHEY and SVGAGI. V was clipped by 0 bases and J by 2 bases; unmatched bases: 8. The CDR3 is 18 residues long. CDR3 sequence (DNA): TGTGCCAGCAGTTACTCGGGTCGGCTAGCGGGGGTCACAGATACGCAGTATTTT. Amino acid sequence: CASSYSGRLAGVTDTQYF.

This CDR3 reads CASSLGVSGSTDTQYF. The CDR3 region has the DNA TGTGCCAGCAGCTTAGGGGTGAGCGGTAGCACAGATACGCAGTATTTT. This sequence joins TRBV7-9 and TRBJ2-3; a possible D gene is TRBD2 (5 bases). Trimming removed 1 base from V and 0 bases from J, with 11 bases in between. The CDR3 contains 16 residues. Germline values: CDR1 SEHNR, CDR2 FQNEAQ (reference sequence).

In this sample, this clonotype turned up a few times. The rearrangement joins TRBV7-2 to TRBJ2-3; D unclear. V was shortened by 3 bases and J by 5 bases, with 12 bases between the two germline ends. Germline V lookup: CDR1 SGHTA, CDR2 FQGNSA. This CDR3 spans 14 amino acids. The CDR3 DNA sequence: TGTGCCAGCAGCTTCGGCGCTAAACTAGATACGCAGTATTTT. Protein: CASSFGAKLDTQYF.

CDR3 coding DNA: TGTGCCAGCAGCGTAGATGAACGGGGCGAGCAGTACTTC. This sequence encodes CASSVDERGEQYF. The chain has TRBV9 and TRBJ2-7; D is perhaps TRBD2 (5 bases). This CDR3 has 13 amino acids. The germline V gene encodes CDR1 SGDLS and CDR2 YYNGEE. V lost 0 bases to trimming and J lost 6 bases, with 10 bases between them.

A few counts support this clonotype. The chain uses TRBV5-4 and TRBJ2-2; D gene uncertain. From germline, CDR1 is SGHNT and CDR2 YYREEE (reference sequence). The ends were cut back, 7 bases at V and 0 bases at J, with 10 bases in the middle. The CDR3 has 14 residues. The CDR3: CASLSSSNTGELFF. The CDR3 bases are TGTGCCAGCCTCAGCTCCTCGAACACCGGGGAGCTGTTTTTT.

The CDR3 spells CASSLGTPYNEQFF. For the CDR3, the DNA is TGCGCCAGCAGCCTCGGGACACCTTACAATGAGCAGTTCTTC. The chain couples TRBV5-1 to TRBJ2-1, with a tentative D call TRBD1 (6 bases). Trimming took 4 bases from V and 4 from J, leaving 12 bases between them. Germline-derived CDR1 and CDR2 are SGHRS and YFSETQ. This CDR3 has 14 amino acids.

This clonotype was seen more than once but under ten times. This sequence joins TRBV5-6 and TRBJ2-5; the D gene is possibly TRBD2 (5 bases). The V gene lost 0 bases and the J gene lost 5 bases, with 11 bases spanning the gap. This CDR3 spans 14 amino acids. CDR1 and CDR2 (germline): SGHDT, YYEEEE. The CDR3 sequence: CASSLVAAVETQYF. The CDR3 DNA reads TGTGCCAGCAGCTTGGTTGCAGCGGTGGAGACCCAGTACTTC. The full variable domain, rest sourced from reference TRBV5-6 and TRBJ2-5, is DAGVTQSPTHLIKTRGQQVTLRCSPKSGHDTVSWYQQALGQGPQFIFQYYEEEERQRGNFPDRFSGHQFPNYSSELNVNALLLGDSALYLCASSLVAAVETQYFGPGTRLLVL.

The CDR3 DNA sequence: TGCAGTGCTAGAGACGGGGACAGTTACGAGCAGTACTTC. Protein sequence: CSARDGDSYEQYF. This chain links TRBV20-1 with TRBJ2-7, with 7 bases identical to TRBD1. With 0 bases clipped from V and 4 bases from J, the junction kept 3 bases outside the gene matches. Per germline, CDR1 DFQATT and CDR2 SNEGSKA (reference sequence). The CDR3 runs to 13 residues.

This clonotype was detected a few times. CDR3: CATGGLGSTGANVLTF. The CDR3 DNA follows: TGTGCCACAGGGGGACTGGGATCCACTGGGGCCAACGTCCTGACTTTC. The rearrangement links TRBV28 to TRBJ2-6, with TRBD1 as a possible D gene (7 bases). V lost 10 bases and J 2 bases, leaving 18 bases between the germline ends. There are 16 residues in the CDR3. The germline gives CDR1 MDHEN, CDR2 SYDVKM.

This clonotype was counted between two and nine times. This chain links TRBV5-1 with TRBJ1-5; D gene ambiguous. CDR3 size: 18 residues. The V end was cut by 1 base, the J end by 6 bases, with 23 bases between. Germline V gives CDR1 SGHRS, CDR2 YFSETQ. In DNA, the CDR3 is TGCGCCAGCAGCTTGACAGCTCCTTTACCTGTCGAGTGTCAGCCCCAGCATTTT. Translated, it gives CASSLTAPLPVECQPQHF.

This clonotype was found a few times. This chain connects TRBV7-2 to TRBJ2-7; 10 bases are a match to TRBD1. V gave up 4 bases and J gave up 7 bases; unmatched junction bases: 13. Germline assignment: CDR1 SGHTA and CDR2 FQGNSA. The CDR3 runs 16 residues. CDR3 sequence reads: CASSSSGTGAFWEQYF. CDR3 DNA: TGTGCCAGCAGCTCATCCGGGACAGGGGCCTTTTGGGAGCAGTACTTC.

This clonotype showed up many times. The CDR3 DNA follows: TGTGCCACCAGTGATTCCAGTTACAGGGCAGGGGAGACCCAGTACTTC. This gives the protein CATSDSSYRAGETQYF. This chain connects TRBV24-1 to TRBJ2-5; the D gene is possibly TRBD1 (6 bases). Trimming removed 2 bases from V and 5 bases from J, with 17 bases in between. The germline V gene has CDR1 KGHDR and CDR2 SFDVKD. There are 16 residues in the CDR3.

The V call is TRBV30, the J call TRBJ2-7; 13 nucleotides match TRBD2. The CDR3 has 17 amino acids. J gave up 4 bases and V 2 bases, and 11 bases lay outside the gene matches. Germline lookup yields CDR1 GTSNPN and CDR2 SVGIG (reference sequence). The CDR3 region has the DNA TGTGCCTGGAGTCCATGGACTAGCGGGAGTCGAGGATACGAGCAGTACTTC. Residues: CAWSPWTSGSRGYEQYF.

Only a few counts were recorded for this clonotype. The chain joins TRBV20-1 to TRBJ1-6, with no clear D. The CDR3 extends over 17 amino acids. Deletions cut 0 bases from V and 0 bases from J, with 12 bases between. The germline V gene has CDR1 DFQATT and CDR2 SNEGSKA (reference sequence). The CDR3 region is CSARDLSGSSYNSPLHF. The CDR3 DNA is TGCAGTGCTAGAGATCTTAGCGGGAGCTCCTATAATTCACCCCTCCACTTT.

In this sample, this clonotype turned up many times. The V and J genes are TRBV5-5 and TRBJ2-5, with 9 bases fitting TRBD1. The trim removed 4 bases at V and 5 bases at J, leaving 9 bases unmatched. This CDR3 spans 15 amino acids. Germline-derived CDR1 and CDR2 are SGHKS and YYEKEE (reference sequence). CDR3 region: CASSRTGGLYETQYF. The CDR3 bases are TGTGCCAGCAGCAGAACAGGGGGCCTTTATGAGACCCAGTACTTC.